The sample holds many counts of the clone carrying this TCR beta chain. Its cognate antigen is unknown. Researchers attached unique molecular identifiers to individual cDNA molecules. TCRdb recomputed calls from the 5' RACE reads with MiXCR, one row per CDR3 protein. The data show tens of thousands of distinct CDR3 sequences, roughly 9.4% seen once. The data stem from a study of early T cells in non-severe SARS-CoV-2 infection. Study information: Unsorted whole-blood RNA was sequenced in bulk, leaving chains unpaired. General observations from the study: VDJdb matching, biased toward anti-spike CD8 responses, missed private and CD4 specificities.

V lost 10 bases and J 3 bases, leaving 14 bases between the germline ends. CDR3 size: 12 residues. Germline CDR1 reads SGHNT; CDR2 reads YYREEE (reference sequence). This TCR derives from an adult who was a healthcare worker with PCR-confirmed SARS-CoV-2 infection or an uninfected control (not recorded which). The material sequenced was whole blood, taken at baseline. The chain combines TRBV5-4 with TRBJ2-7; a weak D match, TRBD1 (5 bases). The CDR3 loop reads CARTWGRYEQYF. As DNA, the CDR3 is TGTGCCCGCACCTGGGGCCGCTACGAGCAGTACTTC.